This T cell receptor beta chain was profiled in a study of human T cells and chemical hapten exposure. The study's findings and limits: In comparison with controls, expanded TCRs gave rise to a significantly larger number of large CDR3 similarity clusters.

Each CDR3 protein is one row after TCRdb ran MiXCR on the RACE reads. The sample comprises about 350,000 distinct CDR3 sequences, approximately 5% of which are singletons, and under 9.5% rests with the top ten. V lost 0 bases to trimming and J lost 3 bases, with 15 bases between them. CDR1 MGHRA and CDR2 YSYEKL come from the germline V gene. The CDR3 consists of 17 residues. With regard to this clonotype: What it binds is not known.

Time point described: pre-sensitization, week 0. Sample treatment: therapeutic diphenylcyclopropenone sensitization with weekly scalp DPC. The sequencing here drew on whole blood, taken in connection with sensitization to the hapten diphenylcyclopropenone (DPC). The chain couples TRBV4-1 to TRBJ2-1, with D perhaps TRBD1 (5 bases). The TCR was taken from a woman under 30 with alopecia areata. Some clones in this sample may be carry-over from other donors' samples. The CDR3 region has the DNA TGCGCCAGCAGCCAAGACCTGGGGCAGGACATCTACAATGAGCAGTTCTTC. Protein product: CASSQDLGQDIYNEQFF.